Sequencing of this T cell receptor beta chain was carried out in a study of T cell clones after liver transplantation. Looking at the study overall: Three of the eight recipients were HCV-positive; the rest had non-autoimmune, non-viral transplant indications. Findings of the study overall: Migration into the graft, not deletion, may explain lost graft donor-reactive T cells. In two subjects, few donor cells limited the measurable donor-reactive repertoire.

Libraries were prepared by immunoSEQ multiplex PCR; TCRdb keeps only in-frame clonotypes and omits some of them. The data show about 100,000 clones, 82% seen once. Points on this clone: Its specificity is unknown.

CDR1 and CDR2 from the germline V gene are SGHTA and FQGTGA. CDR3 length equals 14 residues. The germline V and J ends were trimmed by 5 bases and 3 bases, with 12 bases remaining between them. The clonotype originates from a human donor who received a liver transplant. The chain joins TRBV7-3 to TRBJ2-3, with D possibly matching TRBD1 (5 bases). Sequencing used CD4+ T cells from blood, obtained before liver transplant. The CDR3: CASSPGAGTDTQYF. The CDR3 DNA follows: TGTGCCAGCAGCCCCGGAGCAGGGACAGATACGCAGTATTTT.